This T cell receptor (beta chain) was obtained from a study of vaccination effects on CD4 cells after COVID-19. Worth noting for this clone: Its antigen is unknown.

The junction had 10 bases not matched to a gene; V was cut back by 1 base and J by 4 bases. Germline assignment: CDR1 SGHTA and CDR2 FQGTGA. This CDR3 has 17 residues. The protocol was immunoSEQ multiplex PCR, while the TCRdb copy is restricted to in-frame clones and leaves out a portion. The sample consists of 35,000 to 55,000 clones, roughly 79% of them appearing once. Using viral peptide pools, the ViraFEST assay grew out antigen-specific CD4+ T cells prior to sequencing. At the end of roughly ten days of culture, CD4+ T cells were isolated. Negative nucleocapsid antibody tests before and after vaccination confirmed no previous SARS-CoV-2 infection.

Material: CD4+ T cells from PBMCs cultured with SARS-CoV-2 spike peptides, obtained before COVID-19 vaccination. The source is a human donor who received a COVID-19 vaccine. V and J are TRBV7-3 and TRBJ2-1, with 7 nucleotides matching TRBD1. The CDR3 protein is CASSLRSDRNLYNEQFF. Here the CDR3 DNA reads TGTGCCAGCAGCTTAAGGTCGGACAGGAACCTTTACAATGAGCAGTTCTTC.